This T cell receptor beta chain was identified during a study of blood T cell repertoires in COVID-19. Study summary: There were acute and convalescent COVID-19 samples, and they came from the United States, Italy and Spain. PBMCs, B-cell-depleted T cells, or T cells were the source of the cDNA or gDNA that made up the material.

Study processing details: Amplified reference gene primers provided the basis for estimating nucleated cell counts. Produced via immunoSEQ multiplex PCR; TCRdb's table is partial and in-frame only. V and J calls and clone size are given by that table; D and trimming were obtained from the DNA. The table records around 120,000 clones, more than 75% of them present only once. This clone was found once. This clonotype was obtained from a man in his forties or fifties with acute or convalescent COVID-19. The sequenced material came from peripheral blood.

As DNA, the CDR3 is TGTGCCAGCAGCTTAGGCCGTGACAGGTTCACCGGGGAGCTGTTTTTT. It yields the protein CASSLGRDRFTGELFF. The chain combines TRBV11-2 with TRBJ2-2; the D gene is possibly TRBD1 (6 bases). V was trimmed by 1 base and J by 4 bases, leaving 13 bases between them. Germline assignment: CDR1 SGHAT and CDR2 FQNNGV. This CDR3 is built from 16 residues.